This T cell receptor (beta chain) derives from a study of T cell responses to AZD1222 COVID-19 vaccine. From germline, CDR1 is SNHLY and CDR2 FYNNEI. V lost 9 bases and J 6 bases, leaving 10 bases between the germline ends. The CDR3 consists of 11 residues. Profiled with immunoSEQ multiplex PCR; TCRdb holds only in-frame clones, not every one. This table has some 70,000 clones, 75% to 85% appearing once. The sequence was collected from an adult who received the AZD1222 COVID-19 vaccine. Sample: peripheral blood, taken 28 days after the second AZD1222 dose. V and J are TRBV2 and TRBJ2-3; D gene uncertain. CDR3 coding DNA: TGTGCCAGTCAGGCCGCTGATACGCAGTATTTT. Residues: CASQAADTQYF. The entire variable domain, with the rest obtained from reference TRBV2 and TRBJ2-3, is as follows: EPEVTQTPSHQVTQMGQEVILRCVPISNHLYFYWYRQILGQKVEFLVSFYNNEISEKSEIFDDQFSVERPDGSNFTLKIRSTKLEDSAMYFCASQAADTQYFGPGTRLTVL.